The clone carrying this TCR beta chain was recorded many times. As yet, its antigen is unknown. cDNA was made from 500 ng RNA using alpha and beta constant primers. Using multiplexing indices, alpha and beta chain libraries were generated apart by chain-specific third strand synthesis. A 5' RACE adapter with a random hexamer and the SP2 primer site was joined to cDNA. TCRdb independently ran MiXCR on the 5' RACE reads; one entry per CDR3 protein. The profile covers 13,000 or so distinct CDR3 sequences, with roughly a tenth appearing a single time and about 6.3% taken by the ten largest. This sample is part of a study of HIV-infected patients and healthy controls. Study outcomes and limitations: MAIT alpha-chain CDR3s were frequent in healthy controls, depleted in HIV+.

All unsorted peripheral T cells were captured because whole blood was used without fractionation. Germline V gene sequence: CDR1 MNHEY, CDR2 SMNVEV (reference sequence). This CDR3 has 14 amino acids. V shed 5 bases, J shed 5 bases, and the junction held 6 bases outside the gene matches. Input material: blood. The J gene is TRBJ2-1, the V gene TRBV27; 7 positions match TRBD1. The sequence was obtained from an adult in good health. CDR3 loop: CASSPTGTDNEQFF. DNA for the CDR3: TGTGCCAGCAGTCCAACCGGGACAGACAATGAGCAGTTCTTC.